The source of this T cell receptor (beta chain) is a study of cytomegalovirus exposure and HLA in healthy donors. Study-level findings and limits: Presence/absence analyses assumed roughly uniform sequencing depth across donors. It is likely that the observed cluster of highly shared sequence variants was a sequencing artifact. Associated with cytomegalovirus, according to the listing, were around 160 TCR beta chains.

The donors comprised healthy bone marrow donors. This clone was counted between two and nine times. Its antigen is unknown. The PCR made use of 60 Vbeta and 13 Jbeta primers. Sequencing used immunoSEQ multiplex PCR; TCRdb keeps in-frame clones, though not all of them. The sample lists over 200,000 clones, more than 75% occurring once. The CDR3 totals 14 residues. The germline CDR1 and CDR2 sequences are SEHNR and FQNEAQ (reference sequence). Trimming stripped 5 bases from V and 10 bases from J, with 18 bases between. Sample: PBMCs. The TCR sequence derives from a man aged 40-49 years in good health and CMV-seropositive. This chain links TRBV7-9 with TRBJ1-5, with D perhaps matching TRBD1 (6 bases). CDR3 in DNA: TGTGCCAGCAGCCCGGGGACATCCGCTAGCCCCCAGCATTTT. Protein product: CASSPGTSASPQHF.